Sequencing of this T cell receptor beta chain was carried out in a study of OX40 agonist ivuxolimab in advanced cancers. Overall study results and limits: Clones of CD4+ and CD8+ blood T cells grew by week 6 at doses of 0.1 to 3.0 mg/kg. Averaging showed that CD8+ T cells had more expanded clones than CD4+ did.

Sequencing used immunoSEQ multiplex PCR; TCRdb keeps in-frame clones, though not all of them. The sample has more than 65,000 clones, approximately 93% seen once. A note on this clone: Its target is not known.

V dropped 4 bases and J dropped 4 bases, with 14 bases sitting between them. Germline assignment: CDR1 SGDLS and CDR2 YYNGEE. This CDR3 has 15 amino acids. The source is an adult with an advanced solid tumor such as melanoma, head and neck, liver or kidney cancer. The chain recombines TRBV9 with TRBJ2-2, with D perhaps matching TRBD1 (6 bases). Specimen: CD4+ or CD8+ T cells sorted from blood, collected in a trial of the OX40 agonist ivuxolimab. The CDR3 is CASSIRDMGTGELFF. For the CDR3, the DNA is TGTGCCAGCAGCATCCGGGACATGGGCACCGGGGAGCTGTTTTTT.